The TCR beta chain under discussion was sequenced for a study of T cell changes during pregnancy in multiple sclerosis. Generated by immunoSEQ multiplex PCR, the TCRdb table keeps only in-frame clones and is missing some. This table has around 70,000 clones, roughly 90% appearing once. The germline V gene has CDR1 SGDLS and CDR2 YYNGEE. CDR3 length: 15 amino acids. J was trimmed by 5 bases and V by 2 bases; bases with no gene match: 6. The receptor's source is a female donor with multiple sclerosis, enrolled in a pregnancy study. V usage is TRBV9 and J usage is TRBJ2-5, with TRBD1 identical over 10 bases. The sample consisted of peripheral blood, taken in the third trimester of pregnancy. This CDR3 reads CASSVFSTGGETQYF. The DNA for the CDR3 is TGTGCCAGCAGCGTTTTCTCGACAGGGGGCGAGACCCAGTACTTC.